This T cell receptor (beta chain) was observed in a study of Graves' ophthalmopathy and Graves' hyperthyroidism. For donors with ophthalmopathy, the disease showed moderate-to-severe activity, reached CAS ≥3 and NOSPECS ≥4, and had lasted under 3 months. Germline CDR1 is SNHLY and CDR2 is FYNNEI. This CDR3 spans 13 amino acids. The V end was cut by 6 bases, the J end by 6 bases, with 12 bases between. The sample holds a few counts of this clonotype. The sequenced template was RNA, covering the TCR beta CDR3 region. HTBI-primed first-round RT-PCR preceded second-round multiplex PCR. TCRdb re-derived calls from the multiplex PCR reads in MiXCR, one entry per CDR3 protein. The sample contains about 740,000 distinct CDR3 sequences, 40% of which appear only once.

The chain has TRBV2 and TRBJ1-5; D is unclear. The sample was peripheral blood. The receptor was derived from an adult man with Graves' ophthalmopathy. This CDR3 is CASSLDTIQPQHF. DNA for the CDR3: TGTGCCAGCAGCCTAGACACGATTCAGCCCCAGCATTTT.